Sequencing of this T cell receptor beta chain was carried out in a study of blood T cell repertoires in COVID-19. As for the study in general: The origin of the acute and convalescent COVID-19 samples was the United States, Italy and Spain. In each case, the material was cDNA or gDNA derived from T cells, B-cell-depleted T cells, or PBMCs.

The V gene lost 6 bases and the J gene lost 2 bases, with 19 bases spanning the gap. The germline V gene has CDR1 LNHNV and CDR2 YYDKDF (reference sequence). The CDR3 extends over 16 amino acids. Under the authors' procedure: Reference gene primer amplification gave nucleated cell count estimates. Produced via immunoSEQ multiplex PCR; TCRdb's table is partial and in-frame only. The V and J calls and the clone size are those of that table, but D and trimming were determined from the DNA. The data hold around 98,000 clones, with 70% to 85% observed a single time. V usage is TRBV15 and J usage is TRBJ1-1, with D perhaps TRBD1 (5 bases). The sample was peripheral blood. The TCR sequence derives from a man in his 70s with active or convalescent COVID-19. The CDR3 DNA reads as TGTGCCACCAGTACAAACCAAGTCAGGGATAACACTGAAGCTTTCTTT. Its translation is CATSTNQVRDNTEAFF.